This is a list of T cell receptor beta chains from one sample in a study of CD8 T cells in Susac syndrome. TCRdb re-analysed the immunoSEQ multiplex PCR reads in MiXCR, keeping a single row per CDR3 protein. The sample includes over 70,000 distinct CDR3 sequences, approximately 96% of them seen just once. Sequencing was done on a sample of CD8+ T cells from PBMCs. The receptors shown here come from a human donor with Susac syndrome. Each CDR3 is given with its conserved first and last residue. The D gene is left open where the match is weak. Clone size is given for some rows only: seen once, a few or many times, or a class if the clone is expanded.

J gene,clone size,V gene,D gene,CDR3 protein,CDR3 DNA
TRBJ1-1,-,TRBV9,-,CASSVGSYTEAFF,TGTGCCAGCAGCGTCGGGTCCTACACTGAAGCTTTCTTT
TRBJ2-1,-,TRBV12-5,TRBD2,CASGFRASGGPDNEQFF,TGTGCTAGTGGTTTTAGGGCTAGCGGGGGCCCCGACAATGAGCAGTTCTTC
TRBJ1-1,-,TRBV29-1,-,CSVDEGQIEAFF,TGCAGCGTTGATGAAGGACAAATTGAAGCTTTCTTT
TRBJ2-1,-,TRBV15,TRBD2,CATSPAAGDTNYNEQFF,TGTGCCACCAGCCCCGCGGCGGGAGACACTAACTACAATGAGCAGTTCTTC
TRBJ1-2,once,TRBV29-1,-,CSAPEPFSNYGYTF,TGCAGCGCCCCTGAGCCGTTCTCGAACTATGGCTACACCTTC
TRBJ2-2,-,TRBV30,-,CAWSVRGVANTGELFF,TGTGCCTGGAGTGTTCGGGGTGTAGCGAACACCGGGGAGCTGTTTTTT
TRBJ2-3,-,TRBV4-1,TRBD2,CASSPAMASGGGTDTQYF,TGCGCCAGCAGCCCAGCCATGGCTAGCGGGGGAGGCACAGATACGCAGTATTTT
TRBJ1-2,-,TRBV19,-,CAAGTRAIMSYTF,TGTGCCGCGGGAACCAGGGCGATTATGAGCTACACCTTC
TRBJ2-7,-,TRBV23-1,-,CASSQSKGTPVSEQYF,TGCGCCAGCAGTCAATCAAAAGGGACCCCAGTATCCGAGCAGTACTTC
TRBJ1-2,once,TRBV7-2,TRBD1,CASSLGTQGAHGYTF,TGTGCCAGCAGCTTAGGGACACAGGGGGCCCATGGCTACACCTTC
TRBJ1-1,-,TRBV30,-,CAWSGRGLTEAFF,TGTGCCTGGAGTGGTCGGGGTCTCACTGAAGCTTTCTTT
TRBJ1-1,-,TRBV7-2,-,CASSPGTLNTEAFF,TGTGCCAGCAGCCCGGGGACCCTAAACACTGAAGCTTTCTTT
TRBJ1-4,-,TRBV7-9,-,CASSLEGATNEKLFF,TGTGCCAGCAGCTTAGAGGGAGCAACTAATGAAAAACTGTTTTTT
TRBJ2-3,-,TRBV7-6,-,CASSPGLRIIADTQYF,TGTGCCAGCAGCCCCGGGCTACGGATTATAGCAGATACGCAGTATTTT
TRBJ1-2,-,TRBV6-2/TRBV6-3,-,CASGETGGYGYTF,TGTGCCAGCGGTGAAACAGGTGGCTATGGCTACACCTTC
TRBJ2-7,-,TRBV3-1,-,CASSRATLEQYF,TGTGCCAGCAGCCGGGCAACTCTCGAGCAGTACTTC
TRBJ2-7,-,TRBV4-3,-,CASSQGATGDLTYEQYF,TGCGCCAGCAGCCAAGGCGCGACGGGGGACTTGACCTACGAGCAGTACTTC
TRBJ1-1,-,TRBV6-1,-,CASSETHHTGNTEAFF,TGTGCCAGCAGTGAAACCCACCATACAGGGAACACTGAAGCTTTCTTT
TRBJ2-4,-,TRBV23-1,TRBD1,CASTKGTGVAKNIQYF,TGCGCCAGCACGAAAGGGACAGGGGTTGCCAAAAACATTCAGTACTTC
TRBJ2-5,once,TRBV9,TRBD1,CASSDSGTGETQYF,TGTGCCAGCAGTGATTCGGGGACAGGGGAGACCCAGTACTTC
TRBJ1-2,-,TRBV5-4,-,CASSADLQRPNYGYTF,TGTGCCAGCAGCGCCGATTTACAAAGGCCCAACTATGGCTACACCTTC
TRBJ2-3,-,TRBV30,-,CAWSPVGFSTDTQYF,TGTGCCTGGAGCCCCGTAGGCTTTAGCACAGATACGCAGTATTTT
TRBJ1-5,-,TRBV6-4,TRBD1,CASSDSRRGGNQPQHF,TGTGCCAGCAGTGACTCACGCAGGGGGGGCAATCAGCCCCAGCATTTT
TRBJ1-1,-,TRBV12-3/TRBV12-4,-,CASMGDEAFF,TGTGCCAGCATGGGAGATGAAGCTTTCTTT
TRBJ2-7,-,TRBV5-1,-,CASSLGVDNYEQYF,TGCGCCAGCAGCTTGGGGGTGGACAACTACGAGCAGTACTTC
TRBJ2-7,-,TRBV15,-,CATSRVNSYEQYF,TGTGCCACCAGCAGAGTCAACAGCTACGAGCAGTACTTC
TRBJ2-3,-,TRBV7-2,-,CASRKDSETDTQYF,TGTGCCAGCAGGAAGGACTCGGAGACAGATACGCAGTATTTT
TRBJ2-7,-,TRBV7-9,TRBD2,CASSSPPGTSGVEQYF,TGTGCCAGCAGCTCCCCCCCCGGGACTAGCGGGGTCGAGCAGTACTTC
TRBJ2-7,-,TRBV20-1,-,CSARESLAHYEQYF,TGCAGTGCTAGAGAATCACTAGCACATTACGAGCAGTACTTC
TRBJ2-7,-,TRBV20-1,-,CSASGASYEQYF,TGCAGTGCTAGTGGGGCGTCCTACGAGCAGTACTTC
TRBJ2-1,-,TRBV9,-,CASSDSQGTLYNEQFF,TGTGCCAGCAGCGACTCACAGGGTACACTTTACAATGAGCAGTTCTTC
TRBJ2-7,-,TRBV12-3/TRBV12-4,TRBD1,CASTLKLPGQGVYEQYF,TGTGCCAGCACCCTGAAACTACCGGGACAGGGGGTCTACGAGCAGTACTTC
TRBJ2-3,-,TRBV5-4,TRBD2,CASSASGEPGDTQYF,TGTGCCAGCAGCGCTAGCGGGGAGCCTGGAGATACGCAGTATTTT
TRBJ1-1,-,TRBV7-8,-,CASSLGGRAFF,TGTGCCAGCAGCTTAGGGGGGAGAGCTTTCTTT
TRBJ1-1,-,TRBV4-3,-,CASSGARGTEAFF,TGCGCCAGCAGCGGCGCCCGGGGGACTGAAGCTTTCTTT
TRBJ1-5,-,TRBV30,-,CAWSQGVTSNQPQHF,TGTGCCTGGAGTCAGGGAGTCACTAGCAATCAGCCCCAGCATTTT
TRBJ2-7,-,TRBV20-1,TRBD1,CSARPGQGAYEQYF,TGCAGTGCTAGACCGGGACAGGGGGCCTACGAGCAGTACTTC
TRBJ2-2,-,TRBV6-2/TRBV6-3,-,CATGATGELFF,TGTGCTACTGGGGCCACCGGGGAGCTGTTTTTT
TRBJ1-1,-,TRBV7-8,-,CASSLEDTSNTEAFF,TGTGCCAGCAGCTTAGAGGACACTTCAAACACTGAAGCTTTCTTT
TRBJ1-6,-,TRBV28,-,CASSARGLGGSPLHF,TGTGCCAGCAGTGCCAGGGGTCTGGGGGGATCACCCCTCCACTTT
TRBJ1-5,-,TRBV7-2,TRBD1,CASSAGTGGVGQPQHF,TGTGCCAGCAGCGCCGGGACAGGGGGCGTCGGTCAGCCCCAGCATTTT
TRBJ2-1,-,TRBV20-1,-,CSCGGEEQFF,TGCAGTTGCGGCGGGGAGGAGCAGTTCTTC
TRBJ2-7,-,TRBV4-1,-,CASSPTRNYEQYF,TGCGCCAGCAGCCCGACTCGCAACTACGAGCAGTACTTC
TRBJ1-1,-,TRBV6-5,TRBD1,CASSYTGTVNTEAFF,TGTGCCAGCAGTTACACGGGGACAGTGAACACTGAAGCTTTCTTT
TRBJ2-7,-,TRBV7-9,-,CASTFSGPQDEQYF,TGTGCCAGCACCTTCTCCGGGCCCCAGGACGAGCAGTACTTC
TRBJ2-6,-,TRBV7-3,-,CASSLFKGPVNVLTF,TGTGCCAGCAGCTTATTCAAGGGCCCAGTTAACGTCCTGACTTTC
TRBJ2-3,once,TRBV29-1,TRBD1,CSVGTTRQGSDTQYF,TGCAGCGTGGGGACGACTCGACAGGGTTCGGATACGCAGTATTTT
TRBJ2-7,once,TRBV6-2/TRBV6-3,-,CASSYSGAGDLYEQYF,TGTGCCAGCAGTTACTCCGGGGCAGGGGATCTGTACGAGCAGTACTTC
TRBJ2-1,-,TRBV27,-,CASRTTRHEQFF,TGTGCCAGCAGAACCACAAGACATGAGCAGTTCTTC
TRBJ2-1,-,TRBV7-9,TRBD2,CASSVTSGGANEQFF,TGTGCCAGCAGCGTGACTAGCGGGGGGGCCAATGAGCAGTTCTTC
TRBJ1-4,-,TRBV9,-,CASSVGDEKLFF,TGTGCCAGCAGCGTAGGTGATGAAAAACTGTTTTTT
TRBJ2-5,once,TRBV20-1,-,CSARGGWVQETQYF,TGCAGTGCTAGAGGGGGCTGGGTACAAGAGACCCAGTACTTC